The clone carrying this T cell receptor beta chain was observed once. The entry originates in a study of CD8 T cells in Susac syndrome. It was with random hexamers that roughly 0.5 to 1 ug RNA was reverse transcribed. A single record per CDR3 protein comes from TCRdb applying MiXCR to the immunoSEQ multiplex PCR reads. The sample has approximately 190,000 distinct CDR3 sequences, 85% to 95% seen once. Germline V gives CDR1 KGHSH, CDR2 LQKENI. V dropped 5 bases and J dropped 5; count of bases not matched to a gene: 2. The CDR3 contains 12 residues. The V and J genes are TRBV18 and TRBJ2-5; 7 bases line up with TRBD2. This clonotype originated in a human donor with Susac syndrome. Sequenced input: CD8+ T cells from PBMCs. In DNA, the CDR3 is TGTGCCAGCTCAGCGGGGGAGGAGACCCAGTACTTC. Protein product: CASSAGEETQYF.